A single sample is the source of the 26 T cell receptor beta chains below, sequenced in a study of type 1 regulatory T cells. The antigens of these receptors remain unknown. TCRdb re-analysed the reads in MiXCR, keeping a single row per CDR3 protein. The profile shows 60,000 to 75,000 distinct CDR3 sequences, more than 20% of them singletons. Overall study results and limits: Type 1 regulatory T cells had a more restricted TCR repertoire than non-type 1 regulatory T cells.

Sequenced: cultured type 1 regulatory T (Tr1) cells, either the whole culture or a sorted fraction (not recorded which). The receptors come from a human donor in good health.

This clonotype came up a few times. The V gene is TRBV4-3, the J gene TRBJ2-7, with no clear D. CDR1 is LGHNA and CDR2 is YSLEER in the germline V gene. Trimming left V 0 bases short and J 0 bases short, with 6 bases between. This CDR3 region has 14 residues. The chain's CDR3 is CASSQDPSSYEQYF. CDR3 nucleotide sequence: TGCGCCAGCAGCCAAGATCCTAGCTCCTACGAGCAGTACTTC.

This clonotype occurred a few times. The CDR3 spells CASRPRVHTGELFF. The CDR3 DNA reads as TGTGCCAGCAGGCCAAGGGTTCACACCGGGGAGCTGTTTTTT. The chain joins TRBV12-3 or TRBV12-4 to TRBJ2-2; D is uncertain. V was cut by 6 bases and J by 3 bases, with 11 bases left in between. This CDR3 is built from 14 residues.

This rearrangement joins TRBV12-3 or TRBV12-4 to TRBJ2-1, with TRBD1 identical over 11 bases. V gave up 7 bases and J gave up 9 bases; unmatched junction bases: 14. The length of the CDR3 is 16 residues. This CDR3 is CASTFLGTGGIGEQFF. CDR3 coding DNA: TGTGCCAGCACTTTCCTCGGGACAGGGGGTATTGGTGAGCAGTTCTTC.

This clonotype is termed medium-sized. The genes are TRBV11-2 and TRBJ2-1; 8 bases align to TRBD2. The CDR3 consists of 16 residues. Unmatched junction bases numbered 11, after V lost 6 bases and J lost 4 bases. In germline, CDR1 is SGHAT, CDR2 FQNNGV. In nucleotides, the CDR3 is TGTGCCAGCAGACCGAAATCGACTAGCGTATACAATGAGCAGTTCTTC. Protein sequence: CASRPKSTSVYNEQFF.

This clonotype was counted a few times. The chain is built from TRBV5-6 and TRBJ2-7, with a possible D match to TRBD2 (6 bases). Trimming cost V 2 bases and J 6 bases, with 12 bases left between them. Germline V gene sequence: CDR1 SGHDT, CDR2 YYEEEE. The CDR3 has 13 amino acids. The CDR3: CASSFPGGSEQYF. The DNA for the CDR3 is TGTGCCAGCAGCTTCCCCGGAGGGAGCGAGCAGTACTTC.

The chain combines TRBV20-1 with TRBJ2-3, with a tentative D call TRBD2 (6 bases). Germline-derived CDR1 and CDR2 are DFQATT and SNEGSKA (reference sequence). The germline V and J ends were trimmed by 1 base and 4 bases, with 12 bases remaining between them. This CDR3 contains 14 residues. CDR3 in DNA: TGCAGTGCTAGAGCGGGAGTCTTACCAGATACGCAGTATTTT. Its protein is CSARAGVLPDTQYF.

The rearrangement uses TRBV20-1 and TRBJ2-7, with TRBD1 matching over 10 bases. The germline gives CDR1 DFQATT, CDR2 SNEGSKA (reference sequence). The CDR3 length is 14 residues. The J segment lost 4 bases and the V segment lost 3 bases, leaving 6 bases of the junction unmatched. DNA for the CDR3: TGCAGTGCTAGTGTGGGGACAGGGGTTTACGAGCAGTACTTC. The encoded protein is CSASVGTGVYEQYF.

The rearrangement links TRBV19 to TRBJ2-2; 14 bases fit TRBD2. Germline V lookup: CDR1 LNHDA, CDR2 SQIVND (reference sequence). The CDR3 runs 18 residues. V lost 6 bases to trimming and J lost 1 base; unmatched junction nucleotides: 7. DNA of the CDR3: TGTGCCAGTAGCGGGGGACTAGCGGGAGTGTTGAACACCGGGGAGCTGTTTTTT. Its protein product is CASSGGLAGVLNTGELFF.

This clonotype was seen many times. The J gene is TRBJ2-1, the V gene TRBV20-1, with 11 bases aligning to TRBD2. V was pared by 5 bases and J by 4 bases, with 4 bases of the junction left unmatched. This CDR3 comprises 14 residues. CDR1 DFQATT and CDR2 SNEGSKA come from the germline V gene (reference sequence). For the CDR3, the DNA is TGCAGTGCTCAACGGACTAGCGGGTACAATGAGCAGTTCTTC. It codes for CSAQRTSGYNEQFF.

This clonotype was detected a few times. The V call is TRBV20-1, the J call TRBJ1-5; D may be TRBD1 (5 bases). V was shortened by 0 bases and J by 6 bases, with 12 bases between the two germline ends. The CDR3 has 14 amino acids. The germline V gene has CDR1 DFQATT and CDR2 SNEGSKA (reference sequence). CDR3 sequence: CSARDMSRGQPQHF. CDR3 DNA sequence: TGCAGTGCTAGAGATATGTCTAGGGGTCAGCCCCAGCATTTT.

The rearrangement joins TRBV24-1 to TRBJ2-5; 10 nucleotides match TRBD1. CDR1 is KGHDR and CDR2 is SFDVKD in the germline V gene. CDR3 length: 16 amino acids. The trim removed 3 bases at V and 4 bases at J, leaving 7 bases unmatched. The CDR3 DNA follows: TGTGCCACCAGTGATCCCGGGACAGGGGTCGGAGAGACCCAGTACTTC. It yields the protein CATSDPGTGVGETQYF.

This chain joins TRBV28 and TRBJ1-2; D gene unclear. The CDR3 extends over 11 amino acids. Germline values: CDR1 MDHEN, CDR2 SYDVKM. V was clipped by 6 bases and J by 4 bases, with 6 bases between them. The CDR3 DNA sequence: TGTGCCAGCAGCCTACGCTATGGCTACACCTTC. Its translation is CASSLRYGYTF.

Of note for this clonotype: At one of its ends the junction is not consistent with the germline gene, which may arise from a read error. The rearrangement uses TRBV7-7 and TRBJ2-5; 9 bases fit TRBD1. Germline V gene sequence: CDR1 SSHAT, CDR2 FNYEAQ (reference sequence). The CDR3 is 17 residues long. CDR3 nucleotide sequence: TGTGCTAGCAGCTTATCCGCCGGGACAGGGTTTATGGAGACCCAGTACTTC. Translated, it gives CASSLSAGTGFMETQYF. Full variable domain (outside the CDR3, taken from reference TRBV7-7 and TRBJ2-5): GAGVSQSPRYKVTKRGQDVTLRCDPISSHATLYWYQQALGQGPEFLTYFNYEAQPDKSGLPSDRFSAERPEGSISTLTIQRTEQRDSAMYRCASSLSAGTGFMETQYFGPGTRLLVL.

Worth noting for this clonotype: A read error is possible here, since a much larger clone lies one base away. The rearrangement links TRBV5-1 to TRBJ2-7, with D perhaps assigned TRBD1 or TRBD2 (5 bases each). The CDR3 totals 12 residues. Germline CDR1 reads SGHRS; CDR2 reads YFSETQ. As DNA, the CDR3 is TGCGCCAGCAGCTCCAGGGTGGGGGAGCAGCACTTC. This sequence encodes CASSSRVGEQHF. The full variable domain, its missing parts supplied by reference TRBV5-1 and TRBJ2-7, is KAGVTQTPRYLIKTRGQQVTLSCSPISGHRSVSWYQQTPGQGLQFLFEYFSETQRNKGNFPGRFSGRQFSNSRSEMNVSTLELGDSALYLCASSSRVGEQHFGPGTRLTVT.

The chain carries TRBV12-3 or TRBV12-4 and TRBJ2-7; D unclear. The CDR3 runs 14 residues. V lost 2 bases and J 6 bases, leaving 14 bases between the germline ends. CDR3 loop: CASSLRDSRTEQYF. In DNA form, the CDR3 reads TGTGCCAGCAGTTTAAGAGACTCCCGCACCGAGCAGTACTTC.

As regards this clonotype: This is likely an artifact of a read error, given a far larger clone one base away. The chain links TRBV25-1 to TRBJ2-5; the match to TRBD1 covers 11 bases. Near its end, the DNA agrees better with TRBJ2-1, so the J call may be wrong. The CDR3 runs 15 residues. Germline CDR1 reads MGHDK; CDR2 reads SYGVNS. The CDR3 reads CASSEHGTGGNEQFF. For the CDR3, the DNA is TGTGCCAGCAGTGAACATGGGACAGGGGGCAATGAGCAGTTCTTC.

CDR3 in DNA: TGTGCCAGCAGTTTAGGGACAGGGCTCACTGAAGCTTTCTTT. It specifies CASSLGTGLTEAFF. The rearrangement links TRBV12-3 or TRBV12-4 to TRBJ1-1; the match to TRBD1 covers 8 bases. V was clipped by 1 base and J by 4 bases; unmatched bases: 2. The CDR3 contains 14 residues.

The J gene is TRBJ2-1, the V gene TRBV5-1; TRBD2 matches 7 bases. The CDR3 has 15 residues. In germline, CDR1 is SGHRS, CDR2 YFSETQ. V dropped 4 bases and J dropped 0; count of bases not matched to a gene: 4. CDR3 protein: CASSRGGDSYNEQFF. DNA of the CDR3: TGCGCCAGCAGCCGTGGGGGGGACTCCTACAATGAGCAGTTCTTC. The full variable domain, its missing parts supplied by reference TRBV5-1 and TRBJ2-1, is KAGVTQTPRYLIKTRGQQVTLSCSPISGHRSVSWYQQTPGQGLQFLFEYFSETQRNKGNFPGRFSGRQFSNSRSEMNVSTLELGDSALYLCASSRGGDSYNEQFFGPGTRLTVL.

The rearrangement links TRBV20-1 to TRBJ2-1; 13 nucleotides line up with TRBD2. Germline V lookup: CDR1 DFQATT, CDR2 SNEGSKA (reference sequence). CDR3 length: 14 amino acids. The ends lost 6 bases at V and 7 bases at J; junction bases unmatched: 6. The CDR3 sequence is CSASGLAGRNEQFF. CDR3 coding DNA: TGCAGTGCGTCGGGACTAGCGGGACGTAATGAGCAGTTCTTC.

The chain employs TRBV5-6 and TRBJ1-1, with D perhaps TRBD1 (5 bases). The CDR3 contains 14 residues. The V end lost 1 base, the J end lost 7 bases, and 14 bases lay between the germline ends. Germline V gene lookup returns CDR1 SGHDT and CDR2 YYEEEE. The CDR3 DNA sequence: TGTGCCAGCAGCTTGTTCGGACGAACAGGTGAAGCTTTCTTT. Its translation: CASSLFGRTGEAFF.

The gene calls are TRBV5-1 and TRBJ2-7; D call uncertain. In germline, CDR1 is SGHRS, CDR2 YFSETQ. Trimming removed 0 bases at V and 5 bases at J, with 12 bases between. The CDR3 covers 14 residues. The CDR3 DNA reads as TGCGCCAGCAGCTTGGTCCGAGCGCGTGACGAGCAGTACTTC. It is translated as CASSLVRARDEQYF.

The rearrangement uses TRBV5-1 and TRBJ2-7; 10 positions agree with TRBD1. This CDR3 contains 13 residues. Germline CDR1 and CDR2: SGHRS and YFSETQ. The junction had 4 bases not matched to a gene; V was cut back by 3 bases and J by 7 bases. The DNA of the CDR3 is TGCGCCAGCAGCTGGGACAGGGGACCGGAGCAGTACTTC. Translating gives CASSWDRGPEQYF.

This clonotype was detected only a few times. The junction differs from germline at one of its ends, possibly a read error. The V call is TRBV7-9, the J call TRBJ1-1; TRBD1 is a possible D gene (5 bases). Germline CDR1 SEHNR, CDR2 FQNEAQ (reference sequence). There are 10 residues in the CDR3. The CDR3 bases are TGTGCCAGCAGCACGACAGCCCTTACCTTT. It specifies CASSTTALTF.

This clonotype was picked up a small number of times. The chain recombines TRBV5-1 with TRBJ2-7; 7 bases fit TRBD1. The germline V gene encodes CDR1 SGHRS and CDR2 YFSETQ. V dropped 2 bases and J dropped 2; count of bases not matched to a gene: 4. This CDR3 is 14 amino acids long. The chain's CDR3 is CASSFLGQPYEQYF. DNA of the CDR3: TGCGCCAGCAGCTTTTTGGGACAGCCCTACGAGCAGTACTTC. Complete variable domain (other parts from reference TRBV5-1 and TRBJ2-7): KAGVTQTPRYLIKTRGQQVTLSCSPISGHRSVSWYQQTPGQGLQFLFEYFSETQRNKGNFPGRFSGRQFSNSRSEMNVSTLELGDSALYLCASSFLGQPYEQYFGPGTRLTVT.

This clonotype is labeled medium-sized. The rearrangement joins TRBV7-8 to TRBJ2-7, with D possibly called TRBD1 or TRBD2 (5 bases each). V dropped 3 bases and J dropped 0 bases, with 12 bases sitting between them. The germline V gene has CDR1 SGHVS and CDR2 FQNEAQ. CDR3 length: 15 residues. In nucleotides, the CDR3 is TGTGCCAGCAGCTTCGGGACCACCACCTCCTACGAGCAGTACTTC. Encoded protein: CASSFGTTTSYEQYF.

This clonotype was observed a few times. The chain couples TRBV7-3 to TRBJ2-1, with TRBD2 matching over 9 bases. The CDR3 consists of 15 residues. Germline lookup yields CDR1 SGHTA and CDR2 FQGTGA. Trimming cost V 1 base and J 15 bases; bases outside gene matches: 13. CDR3 sequence: CASSLNPDLAGSLFF. Here the CDR3 DNA reads TGTGCCAGCAGCTTAAACCCCGATCTAGCGGGATCTCTGTTCTTC.